Each of the 19 T cell receptor beta chains below was sequenced from the same sample in a study of T cell responses to AZD1222 COVID-19 vaccine. Assay used: immunoSEQ multiplex PCR; TCRdb lists only in-frame clones, some missing. The table records 150,000 to 200,000 clones, about nine tenths of them present only once. The sequencing here drew on peripheral blood, taken 28 days after the second AZD1222 dose. The source is an adult who received the AZD1222 COVID-19 vaccine.

The chain uses TRBV11-3 and TRBJ1-1; 8 bases map to TRBD1. This CDR3 has 15 residues. Per germline, CDR1 SGHNT and CDR2 YENEEA. J gave up 1 base and V 2 bases, and 3 bases lay outside the gene matches. The CDR3 nucleotides read TGTGCCAGCAGCTTACGGACAGGGCAGAACACTGAAGCTTTCTTT. Protein product: CASSLRTGQNTEAFF.

The chain recombines TRBV7-8 with TRBJ2-3; 10 bases agree with TRBD2. The germline V gene encodes CDR1 SGHVS and CDR2 FQNEAQ. The V segment lost 4 bases and the J segment 3 bases; nucleotides outside the gene matches: 10. This CDR3 region has 17 residues. The CDR3 reads CASSSGASGSVTDTQYF. In DNA form, the CDR3 reads TGTGCCAGCAGCTCGGGGGCTAGCGGGAGTGTTACAGATACGCAGTATTTT.

The rearrangement links TRBV11-2 to TRBJ1-3, with 10 bases that match TRBD1. V trimming: 1 base; J trimming: 5 bases; junction bases outside the gene matches: 8. Germline CDR1 and CDR2: SGHAT and FQNNGV. The CDR3 runs 17 residues. CDR3 nucleotides: TGTGCCAGCAGCTTAGTTGGCCGGGACAGGGGAAGAAACACCATATATTTT. Residues: CASSLVGRDRGRNTIYF.

This chain links TRBV7-9 with TRBJ2-7; D is possibly TRBD1 (6 bases). From germline, CDR1 is SEHNR and CDR2 FQNEAQ (reference sequence). This CDR3 contains 14 residues. Trimming left V 7 bases short and J 2 bases short, with 15 bases between. The CDR3, as DNA: TGTGCCAGCACCGCGGGTGGACAGCCCTACGAGCAGTACTTC. It translates to CASTAGGQPYEQYF.

The chain employs TRBV7-9 and TRBJ2-5, with 10 bases that match TRBD1. The length of the CDR3 is 14 residues. Germline V gene lookup returns CDR1 SEHNR and CDR2 FQNEAQ (reference sequence). V shed 5 bases and J 5 bases; nucleotides not matched to a gene: 5. The CDR3 DNA follows: TGTGCCAGCAGCACCGGGACAGGGGCCGAGACCCAGTACTTC. Translation: CASSTGTGAETQYF.

The chain uses TRBV6-5 and TRBJ1-5; D ambiguous. The CDR3 runs 15 residues. V lost 0 bases to trimming and J lost 7 bases, with 13 bases between them. Germline CDR1 and CDR2: MNHEY and SVGAGI. CDR3 residues: CASSYSAASEQPQHF. In nucleotides, the CDR3 is TGTGCCAGCAGTTACTCGGCGGCTTCGGAGCAGCCCCAGCATTTT.

The CDR3 DNA sequence: TGTGCCAGCAGTGACCGCCTCGAGCCCCAGCATTTT. This translates into CASSDRLEPQHF. The chain employs TRBV2 and TRBJ1-5; D gene unclear. Germline V gene lookup returns CDR1 SNHLY and CDR2 FYNNEI. This CDR3 comprises 12 residues. V was shortened by 3 bases and J by 8 bases, with 8 bases between the two germline ends.

This chain links TRBV28 with TRBJ1-3, with D maybe TRBD1 (6 bases). The V gene's germline CDR1 is MDHEN and CDR2 SYDVKM. The CDR3 contains 15 residues. Trimming stripped 3 bases from V and 8 bases from J, with 17 bases between. CDR3 region: CASSFSTGKTDTIYF. CDR3 nucleotide sequence: TGTGCCAGCAGTTTTTCAACAGGGAAAACGGACACCATATATTTT.

The V call is TRBV2, the J call TRBJ2-1, with 7 bases aligning to TRBD1. This CDR3 is 11 amino acids long. From germline, CDR1 is SNHLY and CDR2 FYNNEI. J lost 9 bases, V lost 4 bases, and 0 bases had no gene match. The CDR3 DNA follows: TGTGCCAGCAGTGCAGGGGGTGAGCAGTTCTTC. Translation: CASSAGGEQFF.

This chain links TRBV27 with TRBJ2-3, with D hard to call. CDR1 is MNHEY, CDR2 SMNVEV, per germline (reference sequence). This CDR3 has 10 residues. Trimming left V 8 bases short and J 6 bases short, with 6 bases between. The CDR3 region has the DNA TGTGCCAGCCTAGGGGATACGCAGTATTTT. As protein: CASLGDTQYF.

V gene TRBV28 combines with J gene TRBJ2-7; the D is unclear. The CDR3 has 12 residues. Germline V CDR1 and CDR2: MDHEN, SYDVKM. V was clipped by 5 bases and J by 6 bases, with 11 bases between them. CDR3 DNA: TGTGCCAGCAGTGAAACAGTAACCGAGCAGTACTTC. Its translation is CASSETVTEQYF.

The chain is built from TRBV28 and TRBJ1-1; weak D call: TRBD1 (5 bases). CDR3 length: 14 amino acids. Germline CDR1 reads MDHEN; CDR2 reads SYDVKM. V was cut by 5 bases and J by 3 bases, with 13 bases left in between. The CDR3 DNA follows: TGTGCCAGCAGTCCAGGGAACCGAGACACTGAAGCTTTCTTT. Residues: CASSPGNRDTEAFF. Based on the CDR3 plus reference TRBV28 and TRBJ1-1, the full variable domain is DVKVTQSSRYLVKRTGEKVFLECVQDMDHENMFWYRQDPGLGLRLIYFSYDVKMKEKGDIPEGYSVSREKKERFSLILESASTNQTSMYLCASSPGNRDTEAFFGQGTRLTVV.

The chain carries TRBV7-9 and TRBJ2-2; D remains unclear. Germline CDR1 and CDR2: SEHNR and FQNEAQ (reference sequence). The V end was cut by 5 bases, the J end by 5 bases, with 15 bases between. The CDR3 loop spans 15 amino acids. This CDR3 reads CASSPSGVLTGELFF. Written as DNA, the CDR3 is TGTGCCAGCAGCCCCAGTGGGGTTCTGACCGGGGAGCTGTTTTTT.

V usage is TRBV4-1 and J usage is TRBJ1-1, with 7 bases aligning to TRBD1. J gave up 0 bases and V 3 bases, and 7 bases lay outside the gene matches. The CDR3 contains 16 residues. Per the germline V gene, CDR1 is MGHRA and CDR2 is YSYEKL. The CDR3 sequence: CASSHGGQPLNTEAFF. DNA for the CDR3: TGCGCCAGCAGCCACGGGGGACAGCCCTTGAACACTGAAGCTTTCTTT.

This chain's CDR3 is CASSRQGAKNIQYF. In DNA, the CDR3 is TGTGCCAGCAGCCGACAGGGGGCCAAAAACATTCAGTACTTC. V and J are TRBV7-3 and TRBJ2-4, with TRBD1 matching over 8 bases. The junction had 1 base not matched to a gene; V was cut back by 5 bases and J by 1 base. The CDR3 covers 14 residues. Germline-derived CDR1 and CDR2 are SGHTA and FQGTGA.

V is TRBV27 and J is TRBJ1-2, with TRBD1 as a possible D gene (5 bases). The CDR3 is 21 amino acids. Germline CDR1 MNHEY, CDR2 SMNVEV (reference sequence). Trimming left V 1 base short and J 4 bases short, with 31 bases between. The CDR3: CASSLFGSAQRGRGRRYGYTF. DNA for the CDR3: TGTGCCAGCAGTTTATTTGGGTCGGCCCAACGCGGGCGGGGACGGCGCTATGGCTACACCTTC.

This clone showed up just a few times. The chain links TRBV4-3 to TRBJ1-1; TRBD1 is a possible D gene (5 bases). The CDR3 has 16 amino acids. CDR1 LGHNA and CDR2 YSLEER come from the germline V gene. V lost 0 bases and J lost 4, with 15 bases in between. The CDR3 nucleotides read TGCGCCAGCAGCCAAGAACGTTTGGGGGTCCCCACTGAAGCTTTCTTT. It is translated as CASSQERLGVPTEAFF.

The chain carries TRBV6-1 and TRBJ1-1, with D unclear. V was cut by 0 bases and J by 1 base, with 9 bases left in between. Germline V CDR1 and CDR2: MNHNS, SASEGT. The CDR3 extends over 15 amino acids. CDR3 bases: TGTGCCAGCAGTGAAGCTCCCCTCGGGAACACTGAAGCTTTCTTT. It translates to CASSEAPLGNTEAFF.

This clone was found once. The chain links TRBV12-5 to TRBJ2-7; TRBD1 or TRBD2 may be the D gene (5 bases each). CDR3 length equals 14 residues. Trimming removed 5 bases from V and 6 bases from J, with 17 bases in between. The germline V gene has CDR1 LGHNT and CDR2 FRNRAP. The CDR3: CASGGRDLSLEQYF. Written as DNA, the CDR3 is TGTGCTAGTGGTGGCCGGGACCTCTCTCTCGAGCAGTACTTC.